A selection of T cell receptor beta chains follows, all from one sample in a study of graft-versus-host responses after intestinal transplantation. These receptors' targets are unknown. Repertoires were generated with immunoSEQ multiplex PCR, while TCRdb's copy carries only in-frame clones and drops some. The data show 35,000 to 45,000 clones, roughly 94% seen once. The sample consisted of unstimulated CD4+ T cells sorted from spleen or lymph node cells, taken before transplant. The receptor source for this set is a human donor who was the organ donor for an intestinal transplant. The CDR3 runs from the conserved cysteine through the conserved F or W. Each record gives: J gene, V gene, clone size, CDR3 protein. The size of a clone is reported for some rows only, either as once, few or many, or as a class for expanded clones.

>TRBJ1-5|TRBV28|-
CASRTGGNQPQHF
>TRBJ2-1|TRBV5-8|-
CASRRSKTSGGSNEQFF
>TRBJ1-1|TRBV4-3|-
CASSQERAWTEAFF
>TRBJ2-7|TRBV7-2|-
CASSEARSVTEQYF
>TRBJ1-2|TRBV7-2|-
CASRRTLNYGYTF
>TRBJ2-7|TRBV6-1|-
CASSKNRVKDEQYF
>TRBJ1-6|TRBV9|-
CASSVEQGSSPLHF
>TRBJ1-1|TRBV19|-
CASSGGGGGGAAFF
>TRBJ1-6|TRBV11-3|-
CASSPDRGGSPLHF
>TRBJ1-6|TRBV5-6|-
CASADRFGSPLHF
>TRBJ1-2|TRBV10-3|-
CAIKNRTGGHGYTF
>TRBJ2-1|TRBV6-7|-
CASTAGRRTNNEQFF
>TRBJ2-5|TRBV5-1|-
CASSLGLAGGTETQYF
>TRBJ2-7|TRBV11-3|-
CASSLDRDTYEQYF
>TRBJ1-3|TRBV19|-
CASSDSAPSSGNTIYF
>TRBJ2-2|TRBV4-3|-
CASSQDLGAYRTGELFF
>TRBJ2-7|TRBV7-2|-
CASSLGLASHEQYF
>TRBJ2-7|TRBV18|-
CASSPLPTSGDSYEQYF
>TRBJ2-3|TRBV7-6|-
CASSLAVASGGDTDTQYF
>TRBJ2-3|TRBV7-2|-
CASSPRTSGGSDTQYF
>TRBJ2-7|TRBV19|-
CASSIDRLAGAEQYF
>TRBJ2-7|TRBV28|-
CASTPTGVSYEQYF
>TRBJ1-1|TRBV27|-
CASSLTPPSNTEAFF
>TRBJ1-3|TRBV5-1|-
CASSLERHPGNTIYF
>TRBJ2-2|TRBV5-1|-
CASRDRDTGELFF
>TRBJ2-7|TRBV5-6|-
CASSFPQQAAYEQYF
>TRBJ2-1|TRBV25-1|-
CASSDSSYNEQFF
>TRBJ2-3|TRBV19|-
CASRRGARDTQYF
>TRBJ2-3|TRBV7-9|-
CASSSAGFGTDTQYF
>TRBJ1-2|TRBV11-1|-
CASSFDRGATSVPYGYTF
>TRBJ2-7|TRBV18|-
CASSPGLAGGFYEQYF
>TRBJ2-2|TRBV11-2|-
CASSLEGTNTGELFF
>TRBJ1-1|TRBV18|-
CASSSGNTEAFF
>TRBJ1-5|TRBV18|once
CASSRRGDSNQPQHF
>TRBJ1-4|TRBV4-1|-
CASSQAPTATNEKLFF
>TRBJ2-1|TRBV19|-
CASSAAAGQGSYNEQFF
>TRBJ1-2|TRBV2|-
CASSELRGPPSSHGYTF
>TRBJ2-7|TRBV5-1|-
CASSLNEGEQYF
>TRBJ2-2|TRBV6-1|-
CASRPGGGRAGELFF
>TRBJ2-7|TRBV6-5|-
CASSYPGTHEQYF
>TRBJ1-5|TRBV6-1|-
CASSEMDRGNQPQHF
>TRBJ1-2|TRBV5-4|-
CASSFSGAGGYTF
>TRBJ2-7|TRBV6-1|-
CASSPVGQGIYEQYF
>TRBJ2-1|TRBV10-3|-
CAISVRGNEQFF
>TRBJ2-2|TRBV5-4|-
CASSFVRDTGELFF
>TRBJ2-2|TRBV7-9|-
CASSRGLAGDTGELFF
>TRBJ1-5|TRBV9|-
CASSGGRTGQPQHF
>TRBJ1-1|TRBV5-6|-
CASSLRVNTEAFF
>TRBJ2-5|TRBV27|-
CASRARLRLAGGPWSETQYF
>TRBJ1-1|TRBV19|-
CASSIRTQTMNTEAFF
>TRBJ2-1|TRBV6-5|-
CASSSHGTGKYNEQFF
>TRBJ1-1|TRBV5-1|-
CASSSAGLRAEAFF
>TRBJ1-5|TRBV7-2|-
CASSNVQGNQPQHF
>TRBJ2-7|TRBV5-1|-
CASSRGGGDEQYF
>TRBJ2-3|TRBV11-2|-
CASSLGGGGDTQYF